This TCR beta chain emerged from a study of cytomegalovirus exposure and HLA in healthy donors. Whole-study context: There were some 380 genotyped donors. Of these, 75% to 85% fell in the genetic ancestry cluster associated with self-reported Caucasian donors. Study-level results: Excluded were some V segments that proved indistinguishable, including TRBV6-2 and TRBV6-3.

The CDR3 runs to 15 residues. Germline loops: CDR1 LNHDA, CDR2 SQIVND (reference sequence). V was shortened by 8 bases and J by 0 bases, with 14 bases between the two germline ends. There are a few counts of this clone. Its antigen is as yet unknown. Primers: 60 Vbeta forward and 13 Jbeta reverse. Profiled with immunoSEQ multiplex PCR; TCRdb holds only in-frame clones, not every one. Among some 120,000 clones listed, around 80% were seen once. The clonotype was recovered from a woman between 18 and 30 years old in good health and CMV-seronegative. V gene TRBV19 combines with J gene TRBJ1-3; D possibly corresponds to TRBD1 (6 bases). The sequenced material came from PBMCs. For the CDR3, the DNA is TGTGCCAGTCGAGCAGGGGCAATCTCTGGAAACACCATATATTTT. Translation: CASRAGAISGNTIYF.